This TCR beta chain derives from a study of early T cells in non-severe SARS-CoV-2 infection (dated by TCRdb to the early 2020s). A note on the overall study: Because TCR sequencing was done on bulk RNA from unsorted whole blood, the alpha and beta chains could not be paired.

General findings and caveats noted by the study authors: VDJdb matching was skewed toward anti-spike CD8 responses and likely underestimated virus-specific expansions, missing private and CD4 specificities.

Relative to germline, V is missing 1 base and J is missing 8 bases, with 2 bases of the junction outside any gene match. Including the terminal cysteine and phenylalanine, the CDR3 comprises 13 residues. Solely the CDR3 DNA is kept, with 39 bases framed from the first base. CDR1 and CDR2 are drawn from the germline V gene (reference sequence): MNHEY, SMNVEV. The sample holds many counts of this clonotype. Its antigen specificity is not known. Per-base quality was not reported, and no clone a single base away is much larger than it. The library was prepared using 5' RACE. TCRdb shows the sequencer as NextSeq 500. Unique molecular identifiers were attached to individual cDNA molecules in the TCR library protocol so that sequencing error and PCR bias could be corrected. Both TCR alpha and beta chains were sequenced, and tight co-correlation was observed between alpha and beta sequence abundances in each sample. The paper's processing steps were these. Decombinator V4 was used to annotate the V gene, J gene and CDR3 of the TCR sequences. Expanded TCRs were defined as changing significantly between any two time points under a Poisson model with p below 0.0001. TCR abundances were normalised to the total number of TCRs sequenced in each sample and reported as counts per million. MAIT TCRs were defined by TRAV1-2 paired with TRAJ12, TRAJ20 or TRAJ33, and iNKT TCRs by TRAV10 paired with TRAJ18. A search of VDJdb, accessed on 1 November 2021, was run for TCRs annotated to CMV, EBV and SARS-CoV-2, with TCRs annotated for multiple antigens excluded. TCRdb reprocessed the public reads (quality trimming at Q25 with fastp, clone calling with MiXCR) and kept in-frame beta chains. Rows are unified per CDR3 protein, each entry keeping the most common DNA and genes. These V and J calls rely on TCRdb rather than the paper's analysis. The sample data list around 50,000 distinct CDR3 sequences, and roughly 7.7% of these were observed just once. In total, the top ten clones hold 5.8% of the sample.

A case-control design nested within a healthcare worker cohort in London, UK, was used, with weekly nasopharyngeal swab PCR tests and blood sampling performed. Between 23 and 31 March 2020, the week of the UK lockdown, healthcare workers were enrolled and then followed up weekly for as long as 16 weeks. Sequenced material: whole blood. The chain links TRBV27 with TRBJ1-2; 9 bases in between match TRBD1. This receptor was obtained from an adult who was a healthcare worker with PCR-confirmed SARS-CoV-2 infection or an uninfected control (not recorded which). The bases read TGTGCCAGCAGTTTATGGACAGGGGACGGCTACACCTTC. Protein translation: CASSLWTGDGYTF.